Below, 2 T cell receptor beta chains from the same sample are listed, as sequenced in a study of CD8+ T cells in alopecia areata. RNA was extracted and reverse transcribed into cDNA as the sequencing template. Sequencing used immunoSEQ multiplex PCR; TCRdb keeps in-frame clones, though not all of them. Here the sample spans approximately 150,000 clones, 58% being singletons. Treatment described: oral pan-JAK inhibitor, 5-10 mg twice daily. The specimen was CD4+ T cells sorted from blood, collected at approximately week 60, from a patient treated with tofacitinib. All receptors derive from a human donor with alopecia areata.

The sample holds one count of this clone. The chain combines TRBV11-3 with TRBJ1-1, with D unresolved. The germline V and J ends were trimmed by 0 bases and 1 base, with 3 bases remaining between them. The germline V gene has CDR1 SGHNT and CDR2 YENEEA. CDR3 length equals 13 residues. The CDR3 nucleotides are TGTGCCAGCAGCTTAGAGGGGAACACTGAAGCTTTCTTT. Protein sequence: CASSLEGNTEAFF. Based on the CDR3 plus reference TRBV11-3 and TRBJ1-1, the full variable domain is EAGVVQSPRYKIIEKKQPVAFWCNPISGHNTLYWYLQNLGQGPELLIRYENEEAVDDSQLPKDRFSAERLKGVDSTLKIQPAELGDSAVYLCASSLEGNTEAFFGQGTRLTVV.

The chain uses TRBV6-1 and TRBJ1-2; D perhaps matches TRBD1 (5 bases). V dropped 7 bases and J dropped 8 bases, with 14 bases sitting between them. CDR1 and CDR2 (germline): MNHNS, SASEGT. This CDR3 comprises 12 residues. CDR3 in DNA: TGTGCCAGCACCCGCGAAGGGGTAGGCTACACCTTC. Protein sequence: CASTREGVGYTF.